This TCR beta chain is drawn from a study of OX40 agonist ivuxolimab in advanced cancers. Across the study: It was ivuxolimab, an agonistic anti-OX40 (CD134) antibody, that patients were treated with.

Germline V CDR1 and CDR2: SGHAT, FQNNGV. CDR3 length: 15 residues. V shed 5 bases and J 2 bases; nucleotides not matched to a gene: 5. Only in-frame clones appear in the TCRdb table, and some are missing; sequencing was by immunoSEQ multiplex PCR. The sample lists 94,000 or so clones, 84% occurring once. The table lists this clone with a count of one. The V gene is TRBV11-2, the J gene TRBJ2-2; TRBD1 matches at 7 bases. The origin of this receptor is an adult with an advanced solid tumor such as melanoma, head and neck, liver or kidney cancer. The starting material was CD4+ or CD8+ T cells sorted from blood, obtained in a trial of the OX40 agonist ivuxolimab. Here the CDR3 DNA reads TGTGCCAGCAGCCGACAGGGTACCAACACCGGGGAGCTGTTTTTT. It encodes CASSRQGTNTGELFF.